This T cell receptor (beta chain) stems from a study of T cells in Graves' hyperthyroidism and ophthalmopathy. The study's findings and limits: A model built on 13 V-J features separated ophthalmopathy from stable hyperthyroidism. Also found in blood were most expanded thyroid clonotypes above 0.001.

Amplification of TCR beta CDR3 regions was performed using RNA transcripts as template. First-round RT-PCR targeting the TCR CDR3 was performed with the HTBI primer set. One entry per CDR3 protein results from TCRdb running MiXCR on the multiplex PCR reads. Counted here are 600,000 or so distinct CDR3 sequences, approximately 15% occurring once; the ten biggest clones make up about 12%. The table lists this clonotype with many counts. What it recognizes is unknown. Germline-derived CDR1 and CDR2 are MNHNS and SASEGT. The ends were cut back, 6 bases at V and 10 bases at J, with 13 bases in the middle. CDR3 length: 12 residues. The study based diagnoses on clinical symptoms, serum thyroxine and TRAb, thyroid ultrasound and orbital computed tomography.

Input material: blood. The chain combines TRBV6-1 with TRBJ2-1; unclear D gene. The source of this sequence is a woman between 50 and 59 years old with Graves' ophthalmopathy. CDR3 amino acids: CASSLGLVEQFF. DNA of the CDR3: TGTGCCAGCAGCCTCGGGTTAGTGGAGCAGTTCTTC.